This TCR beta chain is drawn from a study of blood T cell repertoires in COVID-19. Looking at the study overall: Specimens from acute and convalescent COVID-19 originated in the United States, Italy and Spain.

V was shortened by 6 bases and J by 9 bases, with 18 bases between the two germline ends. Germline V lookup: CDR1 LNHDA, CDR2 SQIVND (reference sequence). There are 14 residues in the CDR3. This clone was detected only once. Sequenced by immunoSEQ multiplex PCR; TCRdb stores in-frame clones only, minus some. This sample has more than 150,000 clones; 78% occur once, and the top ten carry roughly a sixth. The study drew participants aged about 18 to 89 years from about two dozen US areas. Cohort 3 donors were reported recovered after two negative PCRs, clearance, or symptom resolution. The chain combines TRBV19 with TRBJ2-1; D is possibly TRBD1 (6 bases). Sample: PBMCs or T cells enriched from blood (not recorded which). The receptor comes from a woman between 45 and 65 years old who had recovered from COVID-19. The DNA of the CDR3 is TGTGCCAGTAGACAGGGAGCCCCCGGAATTGAGCAGTTCTTC. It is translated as CASRQGAPGIEQFF.